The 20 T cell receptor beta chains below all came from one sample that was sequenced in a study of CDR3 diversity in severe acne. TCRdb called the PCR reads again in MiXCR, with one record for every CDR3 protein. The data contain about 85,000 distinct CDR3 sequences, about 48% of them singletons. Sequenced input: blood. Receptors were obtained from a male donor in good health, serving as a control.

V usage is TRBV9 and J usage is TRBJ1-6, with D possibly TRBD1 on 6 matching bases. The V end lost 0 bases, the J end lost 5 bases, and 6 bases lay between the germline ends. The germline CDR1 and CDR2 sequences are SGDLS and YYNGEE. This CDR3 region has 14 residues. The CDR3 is CASSVEGDNSPLHF. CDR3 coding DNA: TGTGCCAGCAGCGTAGAGGGGGATAATTCACCCCTCCACTTT.

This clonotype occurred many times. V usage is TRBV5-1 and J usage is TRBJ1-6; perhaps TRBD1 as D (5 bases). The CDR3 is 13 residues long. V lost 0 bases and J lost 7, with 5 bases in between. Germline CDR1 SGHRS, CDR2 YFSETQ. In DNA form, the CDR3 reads TGCGCCAGCAGCTTGGCAGGGAATTCACCCCTCCACTTT. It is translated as CASSLAGNSPLHF.

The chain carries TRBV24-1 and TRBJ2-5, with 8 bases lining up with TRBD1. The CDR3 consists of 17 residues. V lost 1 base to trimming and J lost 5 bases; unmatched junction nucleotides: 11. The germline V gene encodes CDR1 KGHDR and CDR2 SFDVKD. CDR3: CATSDFRQGADNETQYF. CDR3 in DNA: TGTGCCACCAGTGATTTCAGGCAGGGGGCGGACAATGAGACCCAGTACTTC.

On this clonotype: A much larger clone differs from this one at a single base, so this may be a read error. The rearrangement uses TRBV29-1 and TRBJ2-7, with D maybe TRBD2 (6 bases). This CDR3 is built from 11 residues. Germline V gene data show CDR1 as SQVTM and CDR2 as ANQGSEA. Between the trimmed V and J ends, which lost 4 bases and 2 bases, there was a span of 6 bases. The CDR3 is CSVGGAYEQYF. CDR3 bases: TGCAGCGTTGGGGGGGCCTACGAGCAGTACTTC.

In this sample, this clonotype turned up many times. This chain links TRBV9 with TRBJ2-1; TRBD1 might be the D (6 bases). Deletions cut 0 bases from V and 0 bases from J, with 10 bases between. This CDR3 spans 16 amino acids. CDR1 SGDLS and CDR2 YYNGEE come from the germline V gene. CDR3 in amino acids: CASSVAPRGSYNEQFF. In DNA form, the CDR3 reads TGTGCCAGCAGCGTAGCTCCCAGGGGCTCCTACAATGAGCAGTTCTTC.

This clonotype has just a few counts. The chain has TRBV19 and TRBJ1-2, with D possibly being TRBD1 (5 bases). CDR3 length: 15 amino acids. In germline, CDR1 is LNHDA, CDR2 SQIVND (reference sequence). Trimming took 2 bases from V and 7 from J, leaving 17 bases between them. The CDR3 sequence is CASSITREGYGGYTF. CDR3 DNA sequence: TGTGCCAGTAGTATAACCAGGGAGGGATACGGTGGCTACACCTTC.

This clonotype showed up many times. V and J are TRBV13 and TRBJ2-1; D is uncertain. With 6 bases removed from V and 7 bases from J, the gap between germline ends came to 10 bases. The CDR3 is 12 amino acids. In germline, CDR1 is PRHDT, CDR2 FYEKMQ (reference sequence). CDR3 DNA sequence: TGTGCCAGCAGTACTGAAGAAAATGAGCAGTTCTTC. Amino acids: CASSTEENEQFF.

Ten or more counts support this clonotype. CDR3 sequence: CASKRAGVSYEQYF. The CDR3 DNA reads TGTGCCAGCAAGAGGGCAGGGGTATCCTACGAGCAGTACTTC. The V gene is TRBV2, the J gene TRBJ2-7; the D gene is possibly TRBD1 (6 bases). Germline V lookup: CDR1 SNHLY, CDR2 FYNNEI. The CDR3 has 14 amino acids. Trimming left V 7 bases short and J 1 base short, with 14 bases between.

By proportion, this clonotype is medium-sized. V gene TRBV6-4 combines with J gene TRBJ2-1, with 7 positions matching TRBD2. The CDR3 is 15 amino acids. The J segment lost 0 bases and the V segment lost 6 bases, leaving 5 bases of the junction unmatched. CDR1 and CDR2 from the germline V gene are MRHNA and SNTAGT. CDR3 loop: CASSYIAGSYNEQFF. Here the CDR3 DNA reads TGTGCCAGCAGCTATATAGCGGGCTCCTACAATGAGCAGTTCTTC.

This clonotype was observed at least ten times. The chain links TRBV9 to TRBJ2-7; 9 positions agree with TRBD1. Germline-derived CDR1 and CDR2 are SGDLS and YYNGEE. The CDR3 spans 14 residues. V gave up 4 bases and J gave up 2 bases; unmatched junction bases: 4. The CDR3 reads CASSPQGAPYEQYF. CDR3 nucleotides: TGTGCCAGCAGCCCACAGGGGGCCCCCTACGAGCAGTACTTC.

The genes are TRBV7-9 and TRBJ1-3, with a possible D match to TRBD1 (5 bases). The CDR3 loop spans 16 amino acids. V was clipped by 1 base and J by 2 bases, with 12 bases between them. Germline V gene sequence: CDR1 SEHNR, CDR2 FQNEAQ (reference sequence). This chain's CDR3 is CASSLGSGGAGNTIYF. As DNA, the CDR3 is TGTGCCAGCAGCTTAGGATCCGGGGGGGCTGGAAACACCATATATTTT.

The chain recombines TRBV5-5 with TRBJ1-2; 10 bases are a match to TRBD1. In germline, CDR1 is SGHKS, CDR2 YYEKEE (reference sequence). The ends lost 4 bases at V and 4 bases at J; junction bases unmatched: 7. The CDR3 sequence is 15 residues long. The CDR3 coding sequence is TGTGCCAGCAGCCAGACAGGGGGCGCGAGCTATGGCTACACCTTC. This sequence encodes CASSQTGGASYGYTF.

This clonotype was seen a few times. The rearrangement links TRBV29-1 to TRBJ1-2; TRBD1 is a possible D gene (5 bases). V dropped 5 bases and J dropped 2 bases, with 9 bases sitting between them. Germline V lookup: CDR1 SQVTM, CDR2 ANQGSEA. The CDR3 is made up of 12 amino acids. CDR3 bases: TGCAGCGTTTCCGACAGCAACTATGGCTACACCTTC. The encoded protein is CSVSDSNYGYTF.

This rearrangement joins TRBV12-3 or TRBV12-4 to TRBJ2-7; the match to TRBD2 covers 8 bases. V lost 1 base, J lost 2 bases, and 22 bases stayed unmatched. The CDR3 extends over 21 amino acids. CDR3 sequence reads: CASSLGLFGQGWTSRTYEQYF. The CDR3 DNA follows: TGTGCCAGCAGTTTAGGCCTGTTTGGGCAGGGGTGGACTAGCAGAACCTACGAGCAGTACTTC.

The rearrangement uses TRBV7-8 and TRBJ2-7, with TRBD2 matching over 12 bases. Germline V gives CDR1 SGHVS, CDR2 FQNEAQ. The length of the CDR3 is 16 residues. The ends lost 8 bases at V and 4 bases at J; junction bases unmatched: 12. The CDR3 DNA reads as TGTGCCAGCGGCCCGCCGACTAGCGGGAGTCGGTACGAGCAGTACTTC. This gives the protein CASGPPTSGSRYEQYF.

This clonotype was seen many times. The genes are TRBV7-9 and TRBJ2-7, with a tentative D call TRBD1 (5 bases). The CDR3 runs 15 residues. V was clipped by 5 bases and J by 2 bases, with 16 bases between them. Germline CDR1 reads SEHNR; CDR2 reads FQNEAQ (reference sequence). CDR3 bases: TGTGCCAGCAGCCTAACAGGACAAGACACCTACGAGCAGTACTTC. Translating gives CASSLTGQDTYEQYF.

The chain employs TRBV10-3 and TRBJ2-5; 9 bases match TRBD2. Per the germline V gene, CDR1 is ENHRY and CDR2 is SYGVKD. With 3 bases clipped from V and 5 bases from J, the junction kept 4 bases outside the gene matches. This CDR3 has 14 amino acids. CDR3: CAISDLAGWETQYF. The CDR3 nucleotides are TGTGCCATCAGTGACCTAGCGGGGTGGGAGACCCAGTACTTC.

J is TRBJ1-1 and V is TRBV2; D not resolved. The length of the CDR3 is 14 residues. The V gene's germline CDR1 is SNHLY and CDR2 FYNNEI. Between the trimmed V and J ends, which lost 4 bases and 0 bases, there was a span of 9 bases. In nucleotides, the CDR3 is TGTGCCAGCAGTGGTCGACGGGTGAACACTGAAGCTTTCTTT. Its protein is CASSGRRVNTEAFF.

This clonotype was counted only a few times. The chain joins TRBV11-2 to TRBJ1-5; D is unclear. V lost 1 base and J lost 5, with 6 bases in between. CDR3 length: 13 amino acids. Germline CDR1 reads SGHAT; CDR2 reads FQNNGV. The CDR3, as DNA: TGTGCCAGCAGCTTAGGGCAGGATCAGCCCCAGCATTTT. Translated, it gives CASSLGQDQPQHF.

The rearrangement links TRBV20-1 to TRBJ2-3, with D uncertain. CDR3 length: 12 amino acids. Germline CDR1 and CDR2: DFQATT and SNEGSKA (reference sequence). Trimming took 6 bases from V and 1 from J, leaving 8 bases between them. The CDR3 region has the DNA TGCAGTGCCAGGCCTCGCACAGATACGCAGTATTTT. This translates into CSARPRTDTQYF.